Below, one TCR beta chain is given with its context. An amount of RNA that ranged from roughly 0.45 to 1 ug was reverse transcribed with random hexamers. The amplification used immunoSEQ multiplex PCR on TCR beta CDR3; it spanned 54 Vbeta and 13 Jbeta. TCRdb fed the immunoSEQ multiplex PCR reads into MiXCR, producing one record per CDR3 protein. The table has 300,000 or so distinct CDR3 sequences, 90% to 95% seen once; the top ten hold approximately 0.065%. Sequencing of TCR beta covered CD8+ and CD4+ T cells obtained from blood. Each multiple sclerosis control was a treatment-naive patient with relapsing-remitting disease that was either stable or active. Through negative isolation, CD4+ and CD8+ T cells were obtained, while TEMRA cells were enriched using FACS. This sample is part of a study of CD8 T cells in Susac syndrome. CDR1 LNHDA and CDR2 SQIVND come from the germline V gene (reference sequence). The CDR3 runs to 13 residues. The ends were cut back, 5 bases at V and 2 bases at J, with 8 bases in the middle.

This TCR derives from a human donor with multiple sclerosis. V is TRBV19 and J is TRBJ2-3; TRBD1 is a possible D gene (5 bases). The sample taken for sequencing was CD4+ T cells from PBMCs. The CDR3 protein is CASSPDITDTQYF. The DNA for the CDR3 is TGTGCCAGTAGTCCGGACATCACAGATACGCAGTATTTT.